The 16 T cell receptor beta chains presented below share a single source sample, sequenced in a study of blood T cells in healthy people across ages. The use of a sample-barcoded 5' primer and a J-beta primer mix characterized a second PCR of roughly 7 to 12 cycles. MiXCR, run by TCRdb on the 5' RACE reads, gives a single entry per CDR3 protein. The sample lists 1.2 million to 1.5 million distinct CDR3 sequences; around two fifths were seen once. Input material: blood. The origin of the receptors is a young woman in good health.

The rearrangement links TRBV7-9 to TRBJ2-4; D might be TRBD2 (5 bases). This CDR3 spans 13 amino acids. The ends were cut back, 5 bases at V and 9 bases at J, with 14 bases in the middle. Germline loops: CDR1 SEHNR, CDR2 FQNEAQ (reference sequence). DNA for the CDR3: TGTGCCAGCAGCGATCCGGACGAGGGCATTCAGTACTTC. This encodes CASSDPDEGIQYF.

This clonotype was found a few times. The chain joins TRBV15 to TRBJ2-5, with TRBD2 matching 7 bases. Germline trimming cut 6 bases from V and 2 bases from J; bases unmatched to any gene: 12. CDR1 LNHNV and CDR2 YYDKDF come from the germline V gene (reference sequence). CDR3 length: 16 amino acids. The CDR3 here is CATREDWGLLQETQYF. CDR3 bases: TGTGCCACCAGAGAGGACTGGGGACTATTACAAGAGACCCAGTACTTC.

This clonotype was recorded a few times. The chain recombines TRBV20-1 with TRBJ2-1; 7 bases align to TRBD2. The junction had 8 bases not matched to a gene; V was cut back by 1 base and J by 2 bases. The CDR3 spans 16 residues. Germline V gene lookup returns CDR1 DFQATT and CDR2 SNEGSKA (reference sequence). The CDR3 protein is CSARVQRDRTYNEQFF. The CDR3 bases are TGCAGTGCTAGAGTTCAGCGGGATCGGACCTACAATGAGCAGTTCTTC.

The CDR3 sequence: CASSILAGEYNEQYF. In DNA form, the CDR3 reads TGCGCCAGCAGCATACTAGCGGGGGAATACAATGAGCAGTACTTC. The chain is built from TRBV5-1 and TRBJ2-5; 11 nucleotides align to TRBD2. The V and J ends lost 4 bases and 11 bases, in that order; junction bases with no gene match: 13. Germline values: CDR1 SGHRS, CDR2 YFSETQ. The CDR3 consists of 15 residues.

This clonotype was recorded a few times. The genes are TRBV14 and TRBJ2-3; 8 nucleotides match TRBD2. V trimming: 3 bases; J trimming: 5 bases; junction bases outside the gene matches: 7. The CDR3 consists of 15 residues. CDR1 and CDR2 (germline): SGHDN, FVKESK. The CDR3 region is CASSHIAGTRDTQYF. The CDR3 DNA reads TGTGCCAGCAGCCATATAGCGGGGACCCGAGATACGCAGTATTTT.

The J gene is TRBJ1-5, the V gene TRBV3-1, with D unclear. V was cut by 3 bases and J by 11 bases, with 11 bases left in between. The CDR3 runs 12 residues. The germline V gene encodes CDR1 LGHDT and CDR2 YNNKEL (reference sequence). CDR3 protein: CASSQGSSAQHF. Written as DNA, the CDR3 is TGTGCCAGCAGCCAGGGATCTTCGGCCCAGCATTTT.

The genes are TRBV25-1 and TRBJ2-7; 9 nucleotides align to TRBD2. The J call may be incorrect, as the DNA end agrees better with TRBJ2-5. CDR3 length: 16 residues. CDR1 is MGHDK and CDR2 is SYGVNS in the germline V gene. In DNA form, the CDR3 reads TGTGCCAGCAGTGTTGAAGCGGGAGGAGGTAGTGGGACCCAGTACTTC. Translating it yields CASSVEAGGGSGTQYF.

Points on this clonotype: Germline is not matched at one junction end, which may reflect a read error. The chain joins TRBV12-3 or TRBV12-4 to TRBJ1-1; D remains ambiguous. The CDR3 is made up of 13 amino acids. This CDR3 is CASLVDLNSEAFF. CDR3 in DNA: TGTGCCAGCCTGGTGGACCTTAACAGTGAAGCTTTCTTT.

The rearrangement joins TRBV24-1 to TRBJ2-3; 9 nucleotides align to TRBD2. This CDR3 is 17 amino acids long. The V segment lost 7 bases and the J segment 6 bases; nucleotides outside the gene matches: 16. Germline V gene data show CDR1 as KGHDR and CDR2 as SFDVKD. DNA of the CDR3: TGTGCCACCAGCGTGGGGAATAGCGGGGGCTTAACGGATACGCAGTATTTT. Protein: CATSVGNSGGLTDTQYF.

The chain uses TRBV3-1 and TRBJ1-1; tentatively, D is TRBD1 (6 bases). CDR1 and CDR2 (germline): LGHDT, YNNKEL (reference sequence). Between the trimmed V and J ends, which lost 1 base and 5 bases, there was a span of 20 bases. The CDR3 runs 17 residues. The CDR3 reads CASSQVLVGGKGTEAFF. The CDR3 DNA is TGTGCCAGCAGCCAAGTTCTGGTAGGGGGTAAGGGGACTGAAGCTTTCTTT.

The V gene is TRBV12-3 or TRBV12-4, the J gene TRBJ2-5; TRBD1 agrees at 8 bases. Trimming took 4 bases from V and 3 from J; bases not matched to a gene: 4. The CDR3 is 14 residues long. The CDR3 is CASSSPDREETQYF. CDR3 nucleotides: TGTGCCAGCAGTTCCCCGGACAGGGAAGAGACCCAGTACTTC.

This chain connects TRBV20-1 to TRBJ1-1; 9 bases line up with TRBD1. Germline V gene lookup returns CDR1 DFQATT and CDR2 SNEGSKA (reference sequence). The J segment lost 7 bases and the V segment lost 3 bases, leaving 6 bases of the junction unmatched. The CDR3 spans 13 residues. DNA of the CDR3: TGCAGTGCTAGGGGACAGGGAGCTGTTGAAGCTTTCTTT. Translation gives CSARGQGAVEAFF.

This chain joins TRBV20-1 and TRBJ1-1; D is possibly TRBD1 (6 bases). CDR1 is DFQATT and CDR2 is SNEGSKA in the germline V gene (reference sequence). There are 13 residues in the CDR3. Trimming pared 5 bases from V and 1 base from J, leaving 11 bases between. The CDR3 DNA follows: TGCAGTGCTGCCTGGGACAAGAACACTGAAGCTTTCTTT. This codes for CSAAWDKNTEAFF.

In this sample, this clonotype turned up a few times. The chain carries TRBV29-1 and TRBJ2-4; possibly TRBD2 for D (6 bases). TRBJ2-7 explains the end of the DNA better; the J call may be wrong. Germline V gene lookup returns CDR1 SQVTM and CDR2 ANQGSEA. The CDR3 is 16 residues long. Written as DNA, the CDR3 is TGCAGCGTTGCCCCCCTGACTAGTTGGGGGGACTACGAGCAGTACTTC. Its translation is CSVAPLTSWGDYEQYF.

The V call is TRBV25-1, the J call TRBJ1-2; D remains unclear. Germline CDR1 MGHDK, CDR2 SYGVNS. This CDR3 spans 15 amino acids. Trimming removed 0 bases at V and 2 bases at J, with 10 bases between. CDR3 loop: CASSEYSVSNYGYTF. The CDR3 nucleotides are TGTGCCAGCAGTGAATATAGCGTCAGCAACTATGGCTACACCTTC.

The chain recombines TRBV7-6 with TRBJ2-5; 14 nucleotides match TRBD2. The J call may be mistaken, given a closer DNA end match to TRBJ2-7. The CDR3 is made up of 17 amino acids. Germline CDR1 and CDR2: SGHVS and FNYEAQ. CDR3: CASSLEGTSGSGYEQYF. In nucleotides, the CDR3 is TGTGCCAGCAGCTTAGAAGGGACTAGCGGGAGCGGGTACGAGCAGTACTTC.